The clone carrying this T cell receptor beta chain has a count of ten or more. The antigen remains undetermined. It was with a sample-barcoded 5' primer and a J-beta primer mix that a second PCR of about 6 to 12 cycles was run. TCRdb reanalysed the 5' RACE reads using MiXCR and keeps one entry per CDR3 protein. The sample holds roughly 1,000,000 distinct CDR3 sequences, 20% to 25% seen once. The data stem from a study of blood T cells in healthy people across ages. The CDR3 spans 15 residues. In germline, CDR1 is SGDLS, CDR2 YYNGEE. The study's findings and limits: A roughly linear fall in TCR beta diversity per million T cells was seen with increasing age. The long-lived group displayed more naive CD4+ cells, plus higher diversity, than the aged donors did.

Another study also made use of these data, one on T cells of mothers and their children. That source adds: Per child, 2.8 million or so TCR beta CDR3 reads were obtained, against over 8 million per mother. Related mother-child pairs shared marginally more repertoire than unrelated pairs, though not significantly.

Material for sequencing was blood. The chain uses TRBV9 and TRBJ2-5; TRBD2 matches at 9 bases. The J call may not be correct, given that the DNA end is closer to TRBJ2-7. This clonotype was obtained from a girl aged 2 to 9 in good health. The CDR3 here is CASSVASGTTYEQYF. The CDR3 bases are TGTGCCAGCAGCGTTGCTAGCGGGACAACCTACGAGCAGTACTTC.